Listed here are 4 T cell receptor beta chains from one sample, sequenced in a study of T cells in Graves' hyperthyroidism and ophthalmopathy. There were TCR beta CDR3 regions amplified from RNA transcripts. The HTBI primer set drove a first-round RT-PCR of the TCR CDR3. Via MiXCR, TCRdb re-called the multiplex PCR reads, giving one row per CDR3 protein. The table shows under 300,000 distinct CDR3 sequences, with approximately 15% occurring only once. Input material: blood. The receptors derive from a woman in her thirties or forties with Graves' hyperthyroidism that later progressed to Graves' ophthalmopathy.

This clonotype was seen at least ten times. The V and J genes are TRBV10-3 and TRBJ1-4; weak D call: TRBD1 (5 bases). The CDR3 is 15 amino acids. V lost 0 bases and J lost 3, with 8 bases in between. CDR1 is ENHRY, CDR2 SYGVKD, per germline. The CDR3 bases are TGTGCCATCAGTGAGTCGAGGGGAGCTAATGAAAAACTGTTTTTT. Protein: CAISESRGANEKLFF.

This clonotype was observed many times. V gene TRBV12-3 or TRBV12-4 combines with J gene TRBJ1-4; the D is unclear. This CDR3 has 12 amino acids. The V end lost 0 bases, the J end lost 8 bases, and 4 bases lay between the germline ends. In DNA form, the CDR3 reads TGTGCCAGCAGTTTAGCGCGAGAAAAACTGTTTTTT. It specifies CASSLAREKLFF.

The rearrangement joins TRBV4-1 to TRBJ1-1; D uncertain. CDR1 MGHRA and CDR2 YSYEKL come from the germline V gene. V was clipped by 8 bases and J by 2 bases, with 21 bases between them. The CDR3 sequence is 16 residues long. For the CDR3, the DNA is TGCGCCAGCTTCCTCAGCCCGGGAGGCCCTAACACTGAAGCTTTCTTT. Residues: CASFLSPGGPNTEAFF.

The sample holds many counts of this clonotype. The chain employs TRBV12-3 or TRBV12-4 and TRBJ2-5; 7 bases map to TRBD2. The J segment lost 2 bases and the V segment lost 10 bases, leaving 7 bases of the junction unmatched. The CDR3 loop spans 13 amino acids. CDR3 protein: CAIGEGAQETQYF. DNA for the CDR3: TGTGCCATCGGGGAGGGAGCACAAGAGACCCAGTACTTC.